Below are 18 T cell receptor beta chains sequenced from a single sample in a study of tumor-infiltrating lymphocytes in oesophageal squamous cell carcinoma. Each CDR3 protein is one row after TCRdb ran MiXCR on the PCR reads. This table holds roughly 10,000 distinct CDR3 sequences, under 70% found once. The material sequenced was esophageal tumor tissue. The receptors here all came from a female donor with esophageal squamous cell carcinoma.

This clonotype was picked up many times. The genes are TRBV6-1 and TRBJ1-5; TRBD1 aligns across 7 bases. This CDR3 comprises 14 residues. The J segment lost 3 bases and the V segment lost 7 bases, leaving 6 bases of the junction unmatched. Germline V CDR1 and CDR2: MNHNS, SASEGT. This chain's CDR3 is CASNKGQLNQPQHF. The DNA of the CDR3 is TGTGCCAGCAACAAGGGACAGCTCAATCAGCCCCAGCATTTT.

This clonotype was seen only a few times. The chain employs TRBV29-1 and TRBJ1-1; a weak D match, TRBD1 (6 bases). This CDR3 has 13 residues. The V gene lost 7 bases and the J gene lost 1 base, with 13 bases spanning the gap. From germline, CDR1 is SQVTM and CDR2 ANQGSEA. In DNA, the CDR3 is TGCAGCGCATCACAGGGATCGAACACTGAAGCTTTCTTT. Encoded protein: CSASQGSNTEAFF.

This clonotype was observed many times. CDR3 nucleotides: TGTGCCAGTAGTATCAGACAAATGTCGAGTCAGCCCCAGCATTTT. Amino acid sequence: CASSIRQMSSQPQHF. The rearrangement joins TRBV19 to TRBJ1-5; D ambiguous. Trimming left V 3 bases short and J 6 bases short, with 15 bases between. Germline values: CDR1 LNHDA, CDR2 SQIVND (reference sequence). The CDR3 has 15 amino acids.

This clonotype has a handful of counts. V usage is TRBV28 and J usage is TRBJ2-7, with D hard to call. The closer fit of TRBJ2-5 to the DNA end suggests the J call may be wrong. This CDR3 has 15 amino acids. Germline assignment: CDR1 MDHEN and CDR2 SYDVKM. The DNA of the CDR3 is TGTGCCAGCAGTCCCCTCCTTAAGTCCCAAGAGACCCAGTACTTC. Amino acid sequence: CASSPLLKSQETQYF.

The V and J genes are TRBV28 and TRBJ2-5; D may be TRBD1 or TRBD2 (5 bases each). This CDR3 region has 12 residues. V lost 7 bases to trimming and J lost 5 bases, with 11 bases between them. The V gene's germline CDR1 is MDHEN and CDR2 SYDVKM. The CDR3 DNA is TGTGCCAGCAAGGGGAGCGCGGAGACCCAGTACTTC. Its translation is CASKGSAETQYF. The full variable domain, in which reference TRBV28 and TRBJ2-5 provide the parts outside the CDR3, is DVKVTQSSRYLVKRTGEKVFLECVQDMDHENMFWYRQDPGLGLRLIYFSYDVKMKEKGDIPEGYSVSREKKERFSLILESASTNQTSMYLCASKGSAETQYFGPGTRLLVL.

CDR3 in amino acids: CASSRQSTSGTEAFF. The CDR3 region has the DNA TGTGCCAGCAGCCGTCAATCCACAAGCGGCACTGAAGCTTTCTTT. The chain has TRBV7-2 and TRBJ1-1; no definite D call. Between the trimmed V and J ends, which lost 5 bases and 4 bases, there was a span of 17 bases. Germline V gene lookup returns CDR1 SGHTA and CDR2 FQGNSA. The CDR3 runs 15 residues.

The chain combines TRBV7-2 with TRBJ2-5; 8 positions match TRBD1. Germline values: CDR1 SGHTA, CDR2 FQGNSA. The junction had 6 bases not matched to a gene; V was cut back by 7 bases and J by 5 bases. The CDR3 runs 13 residues. CDR3 sequence reads: CASKPGGRETQYF. CDR3 nucleotides: TGTGCCAGCAAGCCAGGGGGCAGGGAGACCCAGTACTTC.

This clonotype was found a few times. The chain has TRBV7-2 and TRBJ2-1, with TRBD1 matching 9 bases. The V gene's germline CDR1 is SGHTA and CDR2 FQGNSA. The CDR3 length is 15 residues. V was clipped by 5 bases and J by 5 bases; unmatched bases: 7. The CDR3 spells CASSPRTGDNNEQFF. For the CDR3, the DNA is TGTGCCAGCAGCCCTCGGACAGGGGACAACAATGAGCAGTTCTTC.

The rearrangement joins TRBV12-3 or TRBV12-4 to TRBJ2-3; 7 bases are a match to TRBD1. This CDR3 is 15 amino acids long. V was pared by 5 bases and J by 1 base, with 6 bases of the junction left unmatched. CDR3 loop: CASSARGFGTDTQYF. CDR3 DNA sequence: TGTGCCAGCAGTGCCAGGGGGTTCGGCACAGATACGCAGTATTTT.

The rearrangement uses TRBV6-8 and TRBJ2-7, with a tentative D call TRBD1 (6 bases). CDR1 and CDR2 from the germline V gene are MNHGY and SAAAGT. The CDR3 contains 13 residues. Trimming took 4 bases from V and 4 from J, leaving 11 bases between them. CDR3 nucleotide sequence: TGTGCCAGCAGTTTCGGCAGGGGTTACGAGCAGTACTTC. Its protein product is CASSFGRGYEQYF.

V gene TRBV11-2 combines with J gene TRBJ2-5, with TRBD2 as a possible D gene (6 bases). The J call is doubtful: the DNA matches TRBJ2-1 better. The germline V gene encodes CDR1 SGHAT and CDR2 FQNNGV. This CDR3 comprises 14 residues. CDR3 DNA sequence: TGTGCCAGCAGCCGGGGGAGCTCCTACAATGAGCAGTTCTTC. It codes for CASSRGSSYNEQFF.

This sequence joins TRBV7-6 and TRBJ2-5; tentatively, D is TRBD1 or TRBD2 (5 bases each). V was cut by 8 bases and J by 5 bases, with 12 bases left in between. This CDR3 comprises 12 residues. CDR1 is SGHVS, CDR2 FNYEAQ, per germline. The CDR3 nucleotides read TGTGCCAGCGTGACCGAGGGGGAGACCCAGTACTTC. This encodes CASVTEGETQYF.

This clonotype was recorded many times. With a much larger clone just one base away, this may be a read error. The chain carries TRBV7-2 and TRBJ2-1; weak D call: TRBD2 (6 bases). The DNA matches TRBJ2-7 better at its end, which makes the J call doubtful. CDR3 size: 13 residues. Per the germline V gene, CDR1 is SGHTA and CDR2 is FQGNSA. CDR3 coding DNA: TGTGCCAGCAGCTTGACTAGTGAGGCTGGGCAGTACTTC. This codes for CASSLTSEAGQYF.

In its sample, this clonotype was seen a few times. The CDR3 protein is CASSQQQGATNEKLFF. The DNA for the CDR3 is TGCGCCAGCAGCCAACAACAAGGGGCAACTAATGAAAAACTGTTTTTT. The rearrangement joins TRBV4-1 to TRBJ1-4, with D possibly TRBD1 on 5 matching bases. Trimming removed 2 bases from V and 0 bases from J, with 10 bases in between. This CDR3 is 16 amino acids long. Germline V gene sequence: CDR1 MGHRA, CDR2 YSYEKL.

V and J are TRBV28 and TRBJ2-3; D is unclear. The CDR3 totals 14 residues. The germline V gene encodes CDR1 MDHEN and CDR2 SYDVKM. Trimming stripped 3 bases from V and 1 base from J, with 8 bases between. As DNA, the CDR3 is TGTGCCAGCAGTTTTCTGTTGGGCACAGATACGCAGTATTTT. Translating it yields CASSFLLGTDTQYF.

The V gene is TRBV18, the J gene TRBJ2-7; D gene uncertain. The CDR3 consists of 16 residues. CDR1 and CDR2 from the germline V gene are KGHSH and LQKENI. Trimming pared 3 bases from V and 3 bases from J, leaving 18 bases between. The CDR3 is CASSPGLGLKGYEQYF. In DNA, the CDR3 is TGTGCCAGCTCACCGGGGTTGGGTCTAAAGGGCTACGAGCAGTACTTC. Full variable domain (remainder filled in from reference TRBV18 and TRBJ2-7): NAGVMQNPRHLVRRRGQEARLRCSPMKGHSHVYWYRQLPEEGLKFMVYLQKENIIDESGMPKERFSAEFPKEGPSILRIQQVVRGDSAAYFCASSPGLGLKGYEQYFGPGTRLTVT.

The chain joins TRBV7-2 to TRBJ2-3; TRBD1 is a possible D gene (5 bases). The end of the DNA fits TRBJ2-1 better, so the J call may be wrong. The germline V gene encodes CDR1 SGHTA and CDR2 FQGNSA. The CDR3 runs 12 residues. CDR3 coding DNA: TGTGCCAGCAGGCGCCTAGGGGATGAGCAGTTCTTC. This encodes CASRRLGDEQFF.

A note on this clonotype: The junction and the germline gene differ at one end; a read error may be behind it. The V and J genes are TRBV10-3 and TRBJ2-1, with 8 nucleotides matching TRBD2. Germline assignment: CDR1 ENHRY and CDR2 SYGVKD. The CDR3 extends over 13 amino acids. Here the CDR3 DNA reads TGTGCCACTCTTAGCGCGGGAGGAACCCCAGTTTACTTC. It is translated as CATLSAGGTPVYF.